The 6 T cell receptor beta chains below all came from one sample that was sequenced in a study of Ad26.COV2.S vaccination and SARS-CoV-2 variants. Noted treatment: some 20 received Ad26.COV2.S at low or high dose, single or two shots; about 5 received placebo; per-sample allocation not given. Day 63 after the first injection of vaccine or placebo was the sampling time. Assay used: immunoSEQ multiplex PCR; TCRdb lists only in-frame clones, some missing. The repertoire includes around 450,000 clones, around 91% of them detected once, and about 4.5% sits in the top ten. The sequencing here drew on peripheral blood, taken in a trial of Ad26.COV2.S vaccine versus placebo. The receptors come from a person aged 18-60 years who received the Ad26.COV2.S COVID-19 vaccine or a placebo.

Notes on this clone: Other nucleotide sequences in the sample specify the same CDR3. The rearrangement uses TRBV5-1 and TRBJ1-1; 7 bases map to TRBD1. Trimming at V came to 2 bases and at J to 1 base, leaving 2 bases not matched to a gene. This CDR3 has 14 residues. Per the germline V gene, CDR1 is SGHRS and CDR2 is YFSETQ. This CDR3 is CASSLRTGNTEAFF. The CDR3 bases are TGCGCCAGCAGCTTACGGACAGGGAACACTGAAGCTTTCTTT.

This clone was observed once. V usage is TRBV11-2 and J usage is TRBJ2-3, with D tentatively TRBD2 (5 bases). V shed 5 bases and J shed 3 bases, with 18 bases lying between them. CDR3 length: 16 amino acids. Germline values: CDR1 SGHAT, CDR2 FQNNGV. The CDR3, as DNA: TGTGCCAGCAGCCTCACGGGAAACGGAGTGACAGATACGCAGTATTTT. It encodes CASSLTGNGVTDTQYF.

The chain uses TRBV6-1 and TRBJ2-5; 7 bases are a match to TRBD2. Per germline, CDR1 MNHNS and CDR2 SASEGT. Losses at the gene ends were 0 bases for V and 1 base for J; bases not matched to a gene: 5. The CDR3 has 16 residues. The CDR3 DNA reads TGTGCCAGCAGTGAAGCTCTAGCGGAGAGCCAAGAGACCCAGTACTTC. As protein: CASSEALAESQETQYF.

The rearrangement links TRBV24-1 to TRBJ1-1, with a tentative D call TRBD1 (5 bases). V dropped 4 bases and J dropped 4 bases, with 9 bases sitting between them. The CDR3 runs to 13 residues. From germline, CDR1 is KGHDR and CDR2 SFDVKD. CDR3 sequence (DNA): TGTGCCACCAGTGAATCGGGGACCACTGAAGCTTTCTTT. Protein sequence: CATSESGTTEAFF.

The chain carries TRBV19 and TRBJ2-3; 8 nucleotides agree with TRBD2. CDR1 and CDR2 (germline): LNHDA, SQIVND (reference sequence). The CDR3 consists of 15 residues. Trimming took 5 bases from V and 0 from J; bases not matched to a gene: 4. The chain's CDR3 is CASSQLAASTDTQYF. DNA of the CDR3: TGTGCCAGTAGTCAACTAGCGGCTAGCACAGATACGCAGTATTTT.

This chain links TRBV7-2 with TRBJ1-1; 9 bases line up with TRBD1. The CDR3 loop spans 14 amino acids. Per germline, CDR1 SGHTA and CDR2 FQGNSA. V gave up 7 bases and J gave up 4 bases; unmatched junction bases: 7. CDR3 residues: CASTRDRVGTEAFF. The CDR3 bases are TGTGCCAGCACCAGGGACAGGGTCGGCACTGAAGCTTTCTTT.